Below, one T cell receptor beta chain is given with its context. Its matching antigen is unknown. The PCR made use of 60 Vbeta and 13 Jbeta primers. Sequenced by immunoSEQ multiplex PCR; TCRdb stores in-frame clones only, minus some. The table records around 120,000 clones, 81% of them present only once. These data come from a study of cytomegalovirus exposure and HLA in healthy donors. The study, taken as a whole, reports: It has been reported that TCR beta sequences accurately predicted the HLA-A and HLA-B alleles of most subjects. Fewer N-insertions (relative to the roughly 700-donor mean) were reportedly seen in an Asian-associated ancestry cluster in a later analysis. The investigators catalogued some 160 TCR beta chains as cytomegalovirus-associated.

Germline V lookup: CDR1 SGHNT, CDR2 YENEEA. This CDR3 has 13 amino acids. V lost 1 base, J lost 4 bases, and 0 bases stayed unmatched. This sequence was found in a woman aged 30 to 39 in good health and CMV-seronegative. The sequenced sample was PBMCs. The chain couples TRBV11-3 to TRBJ2-5, with 7 bases that match TRBD2. The CDR3 DNA is TGTGCCAGCAGCTTAGTAGCGGGAGAGACCCAGTACTTC. It encodes CASSLVAGETQYF. The full variable domain, its missing parts supplied by reference TRBV11-3 and TRBJ2-5, is EAGVVQSPRYKIIEKKQPVAFWCNPISGHNTLYWYLQNLGQGPELLIRYENEEAVDDSQLPKDRFSAERLKGVDSTLKIQPAELGDSAVYLCASSLVAGETQYFGPGTRLLVL.